This TCR beta chain was recorded in a study of radiation and T cells in renal cell carcinoma. Time point meaning: blood 4 weeks post-SBRT, at nephrectomy. The treatment is: 15 Gy SBRT to primary tumor, nephrectomy 4 weeks later. TCRdb's table, derived via immunoSEQ multiplex PCR, lists solely in-frame clones and lacks some. The data hold 150,000 or so clones, with less than 90% observed a single time. With 6 bases removed from V and 1 base from J, the gap between germline ends came to 9 bases. Germline lookup yields CDR1 MNHNS and CDR2 SASEGT. This CDR3 region has 13 residues. The material was blood, obtained from a patient whose treatment included radiotherapy and nephrectomy. The J gene is TRBJ1-1, the V gene TRBV6-1; no clear D. This receptor was obtained from a woman aged 45-60 years with renal cell carcinoma. CDR3 amino acids: CASRPLGNTEAFF. DNA for the CDR3: TGTGCCAGCAGACCCCTAGGGAACACTGAAGCTTTCTTT.